This T cell receptor beta chain was captured in a study of T cells in localized non-small cell lung cancer. For this clone: Antigen specificity is unknown.

There are 15 residues in the CDR3. CDR1 is SGHTS, CDR2 YDEGEE, per germline. The germline V and J ends were trimmed by 0 bases and 6 bases, with 13 bases remaining between them. Sequencing was performed with immunoSEQ multiplex PCR; in TCRdb, only in-frame clones are kept and a portion is missing. The sample gives over 70,000 clones, roughly nine tenths of which show up once; 21% is in the top ten. Study findings and constraints: Sequence data derive from only one tumor region, so heterogeneity remains possible. Exceeding tumor, uninvolved adjacent lung had the highest T cell clonality. Those with higher blood T cell density had longer overall survival.

This specimen consisted of peripheral blood, obtained before any cancer treatment. This receptor was obtained from a male donor aged 60 or over with stage III squamous cell lung carcinoma. V is TRBV5-8 and J is TRBJ1-5, with a weak D call TRBD1 (5 bases). The CDR3 bases are TGTGCCAGCAGCTTGGGGTGGGGGGACGGTCAGCCCCAGCATTTT. The encoded protein is CASSLGWGDGQPQHF. The full variable domain, rest sourced from reference TRBV5-8 and TRBJ1-5, is EAGVTQSPTHLIKTRGQQATLRCSPISGHTSVYWYQQALGLGLQFLLWYDEGEERNRGNFPPRFSGRQFPNYSSELNVNALELEDSALYLCASSLGWGDGQPQHFGDGTRLSIL.